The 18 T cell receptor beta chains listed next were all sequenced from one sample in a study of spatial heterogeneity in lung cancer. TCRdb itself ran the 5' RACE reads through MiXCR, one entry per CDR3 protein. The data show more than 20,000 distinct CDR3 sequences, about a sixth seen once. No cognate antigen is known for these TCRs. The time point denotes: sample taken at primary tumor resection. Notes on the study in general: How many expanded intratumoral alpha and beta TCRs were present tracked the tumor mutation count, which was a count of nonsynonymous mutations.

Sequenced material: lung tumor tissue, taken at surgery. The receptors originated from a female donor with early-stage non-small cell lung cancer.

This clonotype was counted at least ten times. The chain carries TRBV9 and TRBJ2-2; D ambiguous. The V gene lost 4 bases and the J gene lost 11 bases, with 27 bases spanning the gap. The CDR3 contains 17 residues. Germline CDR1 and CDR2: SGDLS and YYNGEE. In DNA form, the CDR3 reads TGTGCCAGCAGCCCAAGCCTGGTGGAGCAGACCGAATACGAGCTGTTTTTT. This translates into CASSPSLVEQTEYELFF.

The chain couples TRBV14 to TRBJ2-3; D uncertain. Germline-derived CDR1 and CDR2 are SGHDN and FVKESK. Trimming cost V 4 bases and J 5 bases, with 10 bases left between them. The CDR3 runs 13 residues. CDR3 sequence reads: CASSLYTIDTQYF. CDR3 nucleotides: TGTGCCAGCAGCCTATATACCATAGATACGCAGTATTTT.

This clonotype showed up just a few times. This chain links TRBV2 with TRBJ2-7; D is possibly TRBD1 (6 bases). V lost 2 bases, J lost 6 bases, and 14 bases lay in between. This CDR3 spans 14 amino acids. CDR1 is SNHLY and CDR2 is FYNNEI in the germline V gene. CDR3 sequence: CASSESWGPVEQYF. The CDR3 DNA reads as TGTGCCAGCAGTGAATCTTGGGGGCCCGTCGAGCAGTACTTC.

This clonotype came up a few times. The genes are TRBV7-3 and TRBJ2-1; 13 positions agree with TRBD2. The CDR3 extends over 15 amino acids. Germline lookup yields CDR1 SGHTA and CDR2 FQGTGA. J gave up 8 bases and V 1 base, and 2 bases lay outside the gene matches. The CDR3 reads CASSLKLAGGYEQFF. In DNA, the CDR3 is TGTGCCAGCAGCTTAAAACTAGCGGGGGGGTATGAGCAGTTCTTC. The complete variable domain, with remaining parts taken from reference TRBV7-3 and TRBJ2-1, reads GAGVSQTPSNKVTEKGKYVELRCDPISGHTALYWYRQSLGQGPEFLIYFQGTGAADDSGLPNDRFFAVRPEGSVSTLKIQRTERGDSAVYLCASSLKLAGGYEQFFGPGTRLTVL.

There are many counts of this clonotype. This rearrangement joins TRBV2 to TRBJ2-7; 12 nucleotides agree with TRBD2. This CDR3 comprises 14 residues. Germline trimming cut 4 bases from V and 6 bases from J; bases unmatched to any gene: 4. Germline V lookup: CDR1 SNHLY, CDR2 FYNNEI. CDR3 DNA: TGTGCCAGCAGTGGACTAGCGGGAGTCGGCGAGCAGTACTTC. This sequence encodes CASSGLAGVGEQYF. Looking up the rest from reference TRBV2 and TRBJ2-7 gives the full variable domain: EPEVTQTPSHQVTQMGQEVILRCVPISNHLYFYWYRQILGQKVEFLVSFYNNEISEKSEIFDDQFSVERPDGSNFTLKIRSTKLEDSAMYFCASSGLAGVGEQYFGPGTRLTVT.

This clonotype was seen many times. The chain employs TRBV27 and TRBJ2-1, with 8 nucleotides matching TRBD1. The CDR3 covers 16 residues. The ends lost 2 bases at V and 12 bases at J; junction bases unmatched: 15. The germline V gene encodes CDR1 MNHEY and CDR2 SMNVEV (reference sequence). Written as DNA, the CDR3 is TGTGCCAGCAGTTTACCTCAGACAGGGACAGGTCTGGTGCAGTTCTTC. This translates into CASSLPQTGTGLVQFF.

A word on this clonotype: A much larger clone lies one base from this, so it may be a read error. CDR3 DNA sequence: TGCGCCAGCAGCGGAAACAGGGGGCCCCAGGAGACCCAGTACTTC. Its protein is CASSGNRGPQETQYF. The gene calls are TRBV5-1 and TRBJ2-5, with 9 nucleotides matching TRBD1. The CDR3 spans 15 residues. V lost 4 bases and J lost 5; bases outside the gene matches: 9. Germline CDR1 is SGHRS and CDR2 is YFSETQ.

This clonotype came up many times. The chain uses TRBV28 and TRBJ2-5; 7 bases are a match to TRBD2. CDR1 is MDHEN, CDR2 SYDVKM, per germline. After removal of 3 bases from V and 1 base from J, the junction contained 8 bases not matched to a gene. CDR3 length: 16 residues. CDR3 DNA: TGTGCCAGCAGTTTCTCCTGGGGAGGGCCCCAAGAGACCCAGTACTTC. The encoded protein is CASSFSWGGPQETQYF.

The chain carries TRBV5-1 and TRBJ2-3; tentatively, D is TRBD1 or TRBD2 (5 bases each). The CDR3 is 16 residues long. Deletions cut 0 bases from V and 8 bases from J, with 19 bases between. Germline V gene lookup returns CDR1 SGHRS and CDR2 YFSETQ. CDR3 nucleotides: TGCGCCAGCAGCTTGGCTACTACGGGACCCCGAAGTACGCAGTATTTT. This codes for CASSLATTGPRSTQYF.

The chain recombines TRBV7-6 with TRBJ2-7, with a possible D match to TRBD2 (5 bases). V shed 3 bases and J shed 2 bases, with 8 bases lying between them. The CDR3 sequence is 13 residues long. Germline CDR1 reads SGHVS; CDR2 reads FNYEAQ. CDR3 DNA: TGTGCCAGCAGCTTCGGGGAGACCTACGAGCAGTACTTC. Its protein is CASSFGETYEQYF.

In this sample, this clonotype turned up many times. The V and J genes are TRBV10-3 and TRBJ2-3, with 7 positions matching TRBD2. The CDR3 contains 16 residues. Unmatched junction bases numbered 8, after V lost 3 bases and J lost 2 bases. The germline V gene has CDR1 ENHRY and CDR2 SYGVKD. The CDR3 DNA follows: TGTGCCATCAGTGACCGGAAGCGGGAACCCACAGATACGCAGTATTTT. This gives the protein CAISDRKREPTDTQYF.

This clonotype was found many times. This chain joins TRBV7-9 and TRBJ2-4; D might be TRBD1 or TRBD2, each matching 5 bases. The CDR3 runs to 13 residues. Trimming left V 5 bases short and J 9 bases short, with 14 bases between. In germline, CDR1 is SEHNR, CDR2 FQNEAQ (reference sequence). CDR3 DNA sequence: TGTGCCAGCAGCCCCCCCGGGGCGGCCATTCAGTACTTC. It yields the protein CASSPPGAAIQYF.

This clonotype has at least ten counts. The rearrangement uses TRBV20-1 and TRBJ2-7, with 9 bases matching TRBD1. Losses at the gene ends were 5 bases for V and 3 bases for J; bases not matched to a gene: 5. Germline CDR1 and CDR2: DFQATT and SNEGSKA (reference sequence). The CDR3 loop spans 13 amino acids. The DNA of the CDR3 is TGCAGTGCTGCCCGGGACAGGGACTACGAGCAGTACTTC. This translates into CSAARDRDYEQYF.

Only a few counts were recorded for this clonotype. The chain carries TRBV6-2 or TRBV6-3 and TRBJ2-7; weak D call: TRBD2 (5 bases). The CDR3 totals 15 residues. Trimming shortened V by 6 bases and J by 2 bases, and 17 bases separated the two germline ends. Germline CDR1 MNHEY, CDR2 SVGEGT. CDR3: CASSSPSGFPYEQYF. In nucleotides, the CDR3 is TGTGCCAGCAGCTCCCCCTCGGGGTTCCCCTACGAGCAGTACTTC.

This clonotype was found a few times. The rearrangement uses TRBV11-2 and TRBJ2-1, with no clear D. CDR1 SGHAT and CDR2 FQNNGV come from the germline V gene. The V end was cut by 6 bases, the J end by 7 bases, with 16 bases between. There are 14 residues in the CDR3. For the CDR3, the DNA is TGTGCCAGCAGAAAGGCCTTTCTGGAGAATGAGCAGTTCTTC. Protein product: CASRKAFLENEQFF.

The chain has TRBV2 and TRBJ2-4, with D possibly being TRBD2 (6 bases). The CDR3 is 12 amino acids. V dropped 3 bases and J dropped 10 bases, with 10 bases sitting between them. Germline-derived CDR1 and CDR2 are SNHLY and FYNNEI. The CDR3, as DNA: TGTGCCAGCAGTGAGGAGGGACGGATTCAGTACTTC. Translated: CASSEEGRIQYF.

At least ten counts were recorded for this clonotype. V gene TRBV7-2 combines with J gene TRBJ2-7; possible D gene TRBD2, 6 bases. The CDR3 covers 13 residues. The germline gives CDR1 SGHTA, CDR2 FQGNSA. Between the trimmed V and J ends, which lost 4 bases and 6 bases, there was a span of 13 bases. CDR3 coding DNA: TGTGCCAGCAGCTATGTCGGAGGGTCCGAGCAGTACTTC. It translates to CASSYVGGSEQYF.

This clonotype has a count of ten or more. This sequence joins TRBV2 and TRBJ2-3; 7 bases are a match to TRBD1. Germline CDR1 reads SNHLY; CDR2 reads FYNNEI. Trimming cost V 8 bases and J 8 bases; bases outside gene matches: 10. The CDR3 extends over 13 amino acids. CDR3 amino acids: CASQPGQFSTQYF. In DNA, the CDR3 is TGTGCCAGCCAGCCGGGACAGTTCAGTACGCAGTATTTT.